The 15 T cell receptor beta chains presented below share a single source sample, sequenced in a study of control samples from healthy donors and cancer patients. The assay was immunoSEQ multiplex PCR, and TCRdb's table has in-frame clones only and misses some. The data contain 95,000 to 150,000 clones, around nine tenths of them singletons. Sample: blood. The receptors originated from a man aged 25-40 years in good health.

V and J are TRBV6-6 and TRBJ1-2; D is ambiguous. Germline V gene sequence: CDR1 MNHNY, CDR2 SVGAGI (reference sequence). The CDR3 is 14 residues long. V was shortened by 1 base and J by 3 bases, with 9 bases between the two germline ends. For the CDR3, the DNA is TGTGCCAGCAGTTACTATGACACTGACTATGGCTACACCTTC. It translates to CASSYYDTDYGYTF.

Note on this clone: Distinct nucleotide sequences in the sample also encode this CDR3. The chain links TRBV4-1 to TRBJ1-2; TRBD1 aligns across 9 bases. The CDR3 has 16 residues. Germline V lookup: CDR1 MGHRA, CDR2 YSYEKL. For the CDR3, the DNA is TGCCCCCGCAGCCAAGGGAGGGGGGGACAGGGTGAAGGCTACACCTTC. Residues: CPRSQGRGGQGEGYTF.

The genes are TRBV6-5 and TRBJ2-7; TRBD1 is a possible D gene (6 bases). The CDR3 contains 14 residues. V was trimmed by 5 bases and J by 2 bases, leaving 13 bases between them. CDR1 MNHEY and CDR2 SVGAGI come from the germline V gene. The CDR3 DNA reads as TGTGCCAGCAGTCAGCCGGGACAAACCTACGAGCAGTACTTC. The encoded protein is CASSQPGQTYEQYF.

The chain combines TRBV4-1 with TRBJ1-5, with D unresolved. The germline V gene has CDR1 MGHRA and CDR2 YSYEKL. There are 15 residues in the CDR3. Trimming left V 1 base short and J 5 bases short, with 12 bases between. The CDR3 here is CASSQVRVPDQPQHF. CDR3 bases: TGCGCCAGCAGCCAAGTGAGGGTTCCGGATCAGCCCCAGCATTTT.

The chain couples TRBV9 to TRBJ2-1; TRBD1 aligns across 8 bases. V trimming: 0 bases; J trimming: 4 bases; junction bases outside the gene matches: 9. Per germline, CDR1 SGDLS and CDR2 YYNGEE. The CDR3 length is 17 residues. The CDR3, as DNA: TGTGCCAGCAGCGTAGAGACAGGGGACTTTCGATACAATGAGCAGTTCTTC. This codes for CASSVETGDFRYNEQFF.

This chain joins TRBV5-1 and TRBJ2-3; TRBD1 matches 9 bases. The CDR3 loop spans 14 amino acids. CDR1 is SGHRS, CDR2 YFSETQ, per germline. The V gene end was trimmed by 5 bases and the J gene end by 5 bases; junction bases not matched to a gene: 6. As DNA, the CDR3 is TGCGCCAGCAGAAAGGGACAGGGTGAAGATACGCAGTATTTT. Residues: CASRKGQGEDTQYF.

V and J are TRBV7-2 and TRBJ2-7, with TRBD1 matching 9 bases. Germline-derived CDR1 and CDR2 are SGHTA and FQGNSA. This CDR3 spans 15 amino acids. After removal of 5 bases from V and 1 base from J, the junction contained 6 bases not matched to a gene. For the CDR3, the DNA is TGTGCCAGCAGCAGAGGACAGGGGAGTTCCTACGAGCAGTACTTC. Its protein product is CASSRGQGSSYEQYF.

The chain links TRBV25-1 to TRBJ2-1, with D tentatively TRBD1 or TRBD2 (5 bases each). The germline V gene has CDR1 MGHDK and CDR2 SYGVNS. Trimming left V 5 bases short and J 3 bases short, with 14 bases between. The CDR3 runs 15 residues. CDR3 protein: CASSFRDRSYNEQFF. DNA for the CDR3: TGTGCCAGCAGTTTCCGGGACCGGAGCTACAATGAGCAGTTCTTC.

This chain links TRBV3-1 (or the pseudogene TRBV3-2) with TRBJ2-2; no clear D. This CDR3 has 14 residues. Germline values: CDR1 LGHDT, CDR2 YNNKEL (reference sequence). The ends were cut back, 1 base at V and 4 bases at J, with 7 bases in the middle. The CDR3 nucleotides are TGTGCCAGCAGCCAAGGGGATACCACCGGGGAGCTGTTTTTT. Translation: CASSQGDTTGELFF.

The CDR3 protein is CASSQVPRGNTGELFF. CDR3 DNA sequence: TGCGCCAGCAGCCAAGTGCCCCGGGGGAACACCGGGGAGCTGTTTTTT. The chain has TRBV4-1 and TRBJ2-2, with D possibly matching TRBD2 (5 bases). V lost 1 base and J lost 1, with 10 bases in between. CDR3 length: 16 amino acids. Per the germline V gene, CDR1 is MGHRA and CDR2 is YSYEKL.

The gene calls are TRBV28 and TRBJ1-3; 7 positions agree with TRBD1. Germline values: CDR1 MDHEN, CDR2 SYDVKM. This CDR3 has 16 residues. J was trimmed by 3 bases and V by 2 bases; bases with no gene match: 7. The CDR3 spells CASSLMAGGNGNTIYF. The CDR3 bases are TGTGCCAGCAGTTTAATGGCAGGGGGAAATGGAAACACCATATATTTT.

The chain recombines TRBV10-3 with TRBJ1-1; D is possibly TRBD1 (5 bases). The CDR3 extends over 13 amino acids. Trimming shortened V by 5 bases and J by 2 bases, and 9 bases separated the two germline ends. CDR1 and CDR2 from the germline V gene are ENHRY and SYGVKD. The CDR3 bases are TGTGCCATCAGTAGAGGGGACAACACTGAAGCTTTCTTT. Amino acids: CAISRGDNTEAFF.

DNA of the CDR3: TGTGCCAGCAGCTTGAGGCGGGGGTTCGATGAGCAGTTCTTC. Protein: CASSLRRGFDEQFF. The genes are TRBV5-6 and TRBJ2-1, with 7 bases fitting TRBD2. The germline gives CDR1 SGHDT, CDR2 YYEEEE. The J segment lost 8 bases and the V segment lost 1 base, leaving 6 bases of the junction unmatched. The CDR3 extends over 14 amino acids.

The rearrangement joins TRBV6-6 to TRBJ1-5; the D is unclear. The germline V gene encodes CDR1 MNHNY and CDR2 SVGAGI (reference sequence). Trimming removed 2 bases from V and 7 bases from J, with 18 bases in between. The CDR3 is 16 amino acids. The chain's CDR3 is CASSYGGFTGEQPQHF. The CDR3 nucleotides read TGTGCCAGCAGTTACGGTGGGTTCACGGGAGAGCAGCCCCAGCATTTT.

The chain employs TRBV12-3 or TRBV12-4 and TRBJ2-3; unclear D gene. The V end was cut by 4 bases, the J end by 9 bases, with 11 bases between. CDR3 length equals 12 residues. The CDR3 bases are TGTGCCAGCAGTTCCTCTCCCAGCACGCAGTATTTT. Translation: CASSSSPSTQYF.